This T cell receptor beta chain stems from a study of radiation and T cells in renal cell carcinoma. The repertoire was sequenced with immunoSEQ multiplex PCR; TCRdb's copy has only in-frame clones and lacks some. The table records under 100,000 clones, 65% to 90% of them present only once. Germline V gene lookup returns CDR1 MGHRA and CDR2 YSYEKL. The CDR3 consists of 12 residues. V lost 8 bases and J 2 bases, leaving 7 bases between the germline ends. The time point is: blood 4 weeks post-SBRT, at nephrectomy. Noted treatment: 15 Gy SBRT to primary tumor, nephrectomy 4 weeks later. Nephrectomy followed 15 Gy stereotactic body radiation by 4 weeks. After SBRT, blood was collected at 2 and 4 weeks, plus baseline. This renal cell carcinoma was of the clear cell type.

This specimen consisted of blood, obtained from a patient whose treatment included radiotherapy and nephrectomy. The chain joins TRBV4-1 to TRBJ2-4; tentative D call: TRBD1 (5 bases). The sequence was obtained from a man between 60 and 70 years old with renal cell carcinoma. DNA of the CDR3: TGCGCCAGCGGGGCGTCCAAAAACATTCAGTACTTC. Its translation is CASGASKNIQYF.